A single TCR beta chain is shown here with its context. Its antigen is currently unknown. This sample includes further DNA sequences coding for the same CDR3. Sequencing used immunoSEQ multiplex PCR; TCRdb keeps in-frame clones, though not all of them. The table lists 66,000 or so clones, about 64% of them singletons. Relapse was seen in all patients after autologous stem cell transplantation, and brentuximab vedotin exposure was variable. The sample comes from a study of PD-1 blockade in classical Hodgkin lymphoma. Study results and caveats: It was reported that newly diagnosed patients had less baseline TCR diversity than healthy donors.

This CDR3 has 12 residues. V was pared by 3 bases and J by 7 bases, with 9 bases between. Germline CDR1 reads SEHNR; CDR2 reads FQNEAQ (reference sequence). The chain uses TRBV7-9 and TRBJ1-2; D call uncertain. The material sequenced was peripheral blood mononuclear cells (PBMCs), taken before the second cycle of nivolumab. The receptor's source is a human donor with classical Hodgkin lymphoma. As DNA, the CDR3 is TGTGCCAGCAGCTTGGAGCTCGGTGGCTACACCTTC. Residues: CASSLELGGYTF. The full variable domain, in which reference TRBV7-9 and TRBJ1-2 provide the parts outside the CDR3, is DTGVSQNPRHKITKRGQNVTFRCDPISEHNRLYWYRQTLGQGPEFLTYFQNEAQLEKSRLLSDRFSAERPKGSFSTLEIQRTEQGDSAMYLCASSLELGGYTFGSGTRLTVV.